The rows below give T cell receptor beta chains drawn from one sample of a study of blood T cell repertoires in COVID-19. Method: immunoSEQ multiplex PCR; TCRdb's copy keeps in-frame clones and lacks some. This sample has a few hundred thousand clones, with more than 85% found just once. The material sequenced was PBMCs or T cells enriched from blood (not recorded which). Every receptor here comes from a woman under 40 who had recovered from COVID-19. The CDR3 runs from the conserved cysteine through the conserved F or W. Rows may omit the clone size; those that give it use once, few, many or a size class.

J: TRBJ2-3; V: TRBV2; size: -; CDR3: CASRKDAGTDTQYF
J: TRBJ1-5; V: TRBV2; size: -; CDR3: CASSQEGPYSNQPQHF
J: TRBJ2-4; V: TRBV11-3; size: -; CDR3: CASSLGQGTKNIQYF
J: TRBJ2-2; V: TRBV18; size: -; CDR3: CASSPGKGRDTGELFF
J: TRBJ1-6; V: TRBV6-1; size: once; CDR3: CASSAFRDSYNSPLHF
J: TRBJ2-5; V: TRBV28; size: -; CDR3: CASNHGGSGGEIQETQYF
J: TRBJ2-3; V: TRBV11-2; size: -; CDR3: CASSLDLWGLSGDTQYF
J: TRBJ1-1; V: TRBV19; size: -; CDR3: CASSMGTYAFF
J: TRBJ2-2; V: TRBV24-1; size: -; CDR3: CATSDWGTGAEKLFF
J: TRBJ1-2; V: TRBV5-6; size: -; CDR3: CASSLFSRGDGYTF